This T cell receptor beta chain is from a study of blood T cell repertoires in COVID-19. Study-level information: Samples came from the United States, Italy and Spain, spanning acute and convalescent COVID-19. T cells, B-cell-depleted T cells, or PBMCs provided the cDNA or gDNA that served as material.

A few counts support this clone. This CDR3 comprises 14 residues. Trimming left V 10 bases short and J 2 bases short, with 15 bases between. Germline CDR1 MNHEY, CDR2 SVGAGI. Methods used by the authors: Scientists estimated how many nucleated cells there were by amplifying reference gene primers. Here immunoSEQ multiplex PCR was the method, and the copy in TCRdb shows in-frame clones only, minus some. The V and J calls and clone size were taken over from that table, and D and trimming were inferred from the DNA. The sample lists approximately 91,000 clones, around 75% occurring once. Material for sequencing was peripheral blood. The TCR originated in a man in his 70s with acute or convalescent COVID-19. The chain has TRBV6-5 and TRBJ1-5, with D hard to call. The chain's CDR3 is CATASGGGNQPQHF. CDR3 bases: TGTGCCACCGCGAGCGGTGGGGGCAATCAGCCCCAGCATTTT.